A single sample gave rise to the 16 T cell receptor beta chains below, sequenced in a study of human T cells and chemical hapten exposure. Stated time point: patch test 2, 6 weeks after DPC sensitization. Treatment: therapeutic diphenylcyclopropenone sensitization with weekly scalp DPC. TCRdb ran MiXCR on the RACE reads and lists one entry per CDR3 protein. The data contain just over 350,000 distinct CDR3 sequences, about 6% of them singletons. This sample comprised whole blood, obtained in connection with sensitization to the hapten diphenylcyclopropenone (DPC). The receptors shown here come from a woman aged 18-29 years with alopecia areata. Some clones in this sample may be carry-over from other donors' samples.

CDR3 protein: CASSDSWTEAFF. CDR3 nucleotide sequence: TGTGCCAGCAGCGATTCTTGGACTGAAGCTTTCTTT. The chain is built from TRBV7-2 and TRBJ1-1, with unresolved D. Trimming cost V 5 bases and J 5 bases, with 9 bases left between them. Germline V gene sequence: CDR1 SGHTA, CDR2 FQGNSA. The CDR3 spans 12 residues. Variable domain in full (rest from reference TRBV7-2 and TRBJ1-1): GAGVSQSPSNKVTEKGKDVELRCDPISGHTALYWYRQSLGQGLEFLIYFQGNSAPDKSGLPSDRFSAERTGGSVSTLTIQRTQQEDSAVYLCASSDSWTEAFFGQGTRLTVV.

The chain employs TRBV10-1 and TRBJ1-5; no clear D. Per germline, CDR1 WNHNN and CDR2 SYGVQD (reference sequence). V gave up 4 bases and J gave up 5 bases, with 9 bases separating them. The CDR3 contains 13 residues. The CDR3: CASSGAGDQPQHF. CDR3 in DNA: TGCGCCAGCAGTGGGGCGGGAGATCAGCCCCAGCATTTT.

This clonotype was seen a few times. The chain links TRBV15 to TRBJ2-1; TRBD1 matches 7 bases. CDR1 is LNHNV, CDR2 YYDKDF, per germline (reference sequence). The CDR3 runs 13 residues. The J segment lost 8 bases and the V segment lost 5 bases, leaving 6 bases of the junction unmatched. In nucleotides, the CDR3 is TGTGCCACCAGCGGAGGAACAGGGGATGAGCAGTTCTTC. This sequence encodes CATSGGTGDEQFF.

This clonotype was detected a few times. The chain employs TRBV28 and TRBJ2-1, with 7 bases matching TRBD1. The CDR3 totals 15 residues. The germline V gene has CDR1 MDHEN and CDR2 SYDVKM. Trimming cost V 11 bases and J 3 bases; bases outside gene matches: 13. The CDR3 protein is CASETGTAGYNEQFF. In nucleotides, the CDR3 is TGTGCCTCGGAGACCGGGACAGCAGGCTACAATGAGCAGTTCTTC.

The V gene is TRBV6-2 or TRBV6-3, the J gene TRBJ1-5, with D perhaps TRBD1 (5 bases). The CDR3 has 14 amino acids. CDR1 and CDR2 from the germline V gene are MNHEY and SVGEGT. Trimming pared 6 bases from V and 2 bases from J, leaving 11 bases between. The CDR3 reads CASRQDQRNQPQHF. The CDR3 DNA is TGTGCCAGCAGACAGGACCAGCGCAATCAGCCCCAGCATTTT.

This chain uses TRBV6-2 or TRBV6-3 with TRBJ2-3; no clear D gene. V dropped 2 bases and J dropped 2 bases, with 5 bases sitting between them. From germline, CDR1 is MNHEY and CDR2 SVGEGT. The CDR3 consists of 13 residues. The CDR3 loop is CASSYVHTDTQYF. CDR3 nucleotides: TGTGCCAGCAGTTACGTCCACACAGATACGCAGTATTTT.

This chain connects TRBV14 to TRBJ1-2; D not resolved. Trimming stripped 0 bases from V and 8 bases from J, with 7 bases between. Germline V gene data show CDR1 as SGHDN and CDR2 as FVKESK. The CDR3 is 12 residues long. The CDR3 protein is CASSQDRVGYTF. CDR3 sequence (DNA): TGTGCCAGCAGCCAAGATCGAGTCGGCTACACCTTC.

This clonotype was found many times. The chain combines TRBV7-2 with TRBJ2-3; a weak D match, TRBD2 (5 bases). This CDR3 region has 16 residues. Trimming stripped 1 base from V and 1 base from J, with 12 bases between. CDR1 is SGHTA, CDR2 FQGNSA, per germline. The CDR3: CASSLVAGRRTDTQYF. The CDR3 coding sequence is TGTGCCAGCAGCTTAGTTGCGGGCCGTCGCACAGATACGCAGTATTTT.

The CDR3 DNA reads TGCGCCAGCAGCCAAGATCTCCAGCCTTCTAACTATGGCTACACCTTC. Amino acids: CASSQDLQPSNYGYTF. The chain joins TRBV4-3 to TRBJ1-2; D is undetermined. The CDR3 spans 16 residues. The V gene lost 0 bases and the J gene lost 0 bases, with 11 bases spanning the gap. Germline assignment: CDR1 LGHNA and CDR2 YSLEER.

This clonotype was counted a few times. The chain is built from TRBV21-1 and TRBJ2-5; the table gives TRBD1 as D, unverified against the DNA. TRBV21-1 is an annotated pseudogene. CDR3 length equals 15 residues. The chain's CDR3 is CASSKRGQVQETQYF. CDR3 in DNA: TGTGCCAGCAGCAAACGGGGACAGGTACAAGAGACCCAGTACTTC.

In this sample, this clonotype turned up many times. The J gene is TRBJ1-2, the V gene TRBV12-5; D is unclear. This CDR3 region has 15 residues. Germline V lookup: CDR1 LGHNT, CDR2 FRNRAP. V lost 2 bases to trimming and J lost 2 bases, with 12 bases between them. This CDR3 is CASGLTSRTNYGYTF. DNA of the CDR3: TGTGCTAGTGGTTTGACCTCCCGGACGAACTATGGCTACACCTTC.

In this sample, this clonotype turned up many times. CDR3 coding DNA: TGTGCCAGCAGCCCGACCTGGGAGGACGTAACCTATGGCTACACCTTC. Encoded protein: CASSPTWEDVTYGYTF. The chain uses TRBV12-3 or TRBV12-4 and TRBJ1-2; D is unclear. The CDR3 spans 16 residues. V was shortened by 6 bases and J by 4 bases, with 21 bases between the two germline ends.

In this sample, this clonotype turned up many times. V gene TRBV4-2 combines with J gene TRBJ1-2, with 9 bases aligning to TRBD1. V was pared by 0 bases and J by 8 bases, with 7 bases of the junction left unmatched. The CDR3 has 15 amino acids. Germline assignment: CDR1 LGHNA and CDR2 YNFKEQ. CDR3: CASSQEQQGAQGYTF. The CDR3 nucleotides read TGTGCCAGCAGCCAAGAACAACAGGGGGCGCAAGGCTACACCTTC.

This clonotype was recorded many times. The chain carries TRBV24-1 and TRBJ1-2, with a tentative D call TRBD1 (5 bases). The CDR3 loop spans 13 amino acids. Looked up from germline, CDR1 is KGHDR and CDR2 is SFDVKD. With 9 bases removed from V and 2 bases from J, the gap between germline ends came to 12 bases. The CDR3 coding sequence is TGTGCCACCGGAGGAGGGGAGAACTATGGCTACACCTTC. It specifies CATGGGENYGYTF.

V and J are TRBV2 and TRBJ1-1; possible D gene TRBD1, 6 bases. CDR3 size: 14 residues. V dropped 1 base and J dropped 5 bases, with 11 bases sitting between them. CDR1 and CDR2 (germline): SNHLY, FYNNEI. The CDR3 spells CASSEEVRGTEAFF. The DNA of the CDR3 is TGTGCCAGCAGTGAAGAGGTCAGGGGAACTGAAGCTTTCTTT.

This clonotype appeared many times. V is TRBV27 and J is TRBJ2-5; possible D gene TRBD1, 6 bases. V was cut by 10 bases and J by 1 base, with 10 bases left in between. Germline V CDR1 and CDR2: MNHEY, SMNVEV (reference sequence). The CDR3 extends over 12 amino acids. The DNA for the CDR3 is TGTGCCATAGGACAGCCCCAAGAGACCCAGTACTTC. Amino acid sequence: CAIGQPQETQYF.